Shown below are 29 T cell receptor beta chains from a single sample sequenced in a study of cytomegalovirus exposure and HLA in healthy donors. Primers included in the PCR were 60 Vbeta and 13 Jbeta primers. Some clones are missing from TCRdb's copy, which holds only in-frame ones; the method was immunoSEQ multiplex PCR. The data contain 100,000 to 150,000 clones, more than 75% of them seen just once; the ten biggest clones take up roughly 1.5%. Sequenced sample: PBMCs. The receptors shown here come from a female donor in good health and CMV-seronegative.

The chain uses TRBV28 and TRBJ1-2; TRBD1 matches at 8 bases. Germline lookup yields CDR1 MDHEN and CDR2 SYDVKM. V lost 2 bases, J lost 4 bases, and 15 bases stayed unmatched. The CDR3 runs 18 residues. This CDR3 reads CASSLGLGKTGGIYGYTF. DNA of the CDR3: TGTGCCAGCAGTTTAGGCCTAGGAAAAACAGGGGGTATCTATGGCTACACCTTC.

A single count supports this clone. Other DNA variants within this sample encode the same CDR3. V and J are TRBV27 and TRBJ2-7; the D gene is possibly TRBD2 (6 bases). Per the germline V gene, CDR1 is MNHEY and CDR2 is SMNVEV (reference sequence). The CDR3 contains 15 residues. V was trimmed by 6 bases and J by 4 bases, leaving 19 bases between them. Written as DNA, the CDR3 is TGTGCCAGCAGGTCCACGGGAGTAGGCAGGTACGAGCAGTACTTC. This encodes CASRSTGVGRYEQYF.

The genes are TRBV7-9 and TRBJ1-1; 7 nucleotides line up with TRBD1. The trim removed 2 bases at V and 1 base at J, leaving 10 bases unmatched. Germline V CDR1 and CDR2: SEHNR, FQNEAQ (reference sequence). CDR3 length equals 17 residues. The CDR3 nucleotides read TGTGCCAGCAGCTTAAAGGGGGCCCCAGACGGGAACACTGAAGCTTTCTTT. This gives the protein CASSLKGAPDGNTEAFF.

This chain uses TRBV5-1 with TRBJ2-6, with a possible D match to TRBD1 (5 bases). With 4 bases removed from V and 0 bases from J, the gap between germline ends came to 8 bases. CDR3 length equals 15 residues. Germline CDR1 is SGHRS and CDR2 is YFSETQ. Here the CDR3 reads CASSAGSSGANVLTF. Written as DNA, the CDR3 is TGCGCCAGCAGCGCAGGGTCCTCTGGGGCCAACGTCCTGACTTTC.

This rearrangement joins TRBV6-1 to TRBJ2-3; 8 bases are a match to TRBD2. V shed 4 bases and J 6 bases; nucleotides not matched to a gene: 6. The germline V gene encodes CDR1 MNHNS and CDR2 SASEGT. The CDR3 covers 14 residues. The CDR3 spells CASSGLARKDTQYF. DNA for the CDR3: TGTGCCAGCAGTGGACTAGCGAGAAAGGATACGCAGTATTTT.

This chain joins TRBV29-1 and TRBJ2-3; 8 nucleotides match TRBD2. V trimming: 0 bases; J trimming: 6 bases; junction bases outside the gene matches: 8. This CDR3 is built from 15 residues. Germline lookup yields CDR1 SQVTM and CDR2 ANQGSEA. CDR3 loop: CSVEDGGRTTDTQYF. CDR3 DNA sequence: TGCAGCGTTGAAGACGGCGGGAGGACTACCGATACGCAGTATTTT.

The CDR3 loop reads CASSLWERTYEQYF. The CDR3 nucleotides read TGTGCCAGCAGCTTGTGGGAGAGAACCTACGAGCAGTACTTC. V gene TRBV5-6 combines with J gene TRBJ2-7, with a possible D match to TRBD2 (5 bases). Trimming stripped 1 base from V and 2 bases from J, with 10 bases between. The CDR3 is made up of 14 amino acids. The germline V gene has CDR1 SGHDT and CDR2 YYEEEE.

The gene calls are TRBV6-5 and TRBJ2-5, with D hard to call. The J call is uncertain, as TRBJ2-7 better fits the DNA end. This CDR3 is built from 13 residues. Germline assignment: CDR1 MNHEY and CDR2 SVGAGI. The CDR3, as DNA: TGTGCCAGCAGTTACGGGCAAACCTACGAGCAGTACTTC. As protein: CASSYGQTYEQYF.

This rearrangement joins TRBV28 to TRBJ2-5; 10 nucleotides match TRBD1. The V gene's germline CDR1 is MDHEN and CDR2 SYDVKM. V shed 4 bases, J shed 5 bases, and the junction held 7 bases outside the gene matches. The CDR3 extends over 15 amino acids. DNA for the CDR3: TGTGCCAGCAGTTCTACGGGACAGGGGAGGGAGACCCAGTACTTC. It is translated as CASSSTGQGRETQYF.

The rearrangement links TRBV6-5 to TRBJ2-1; 8 bases are shared with TRBD2. The V and J ends lost 5 bases and 4 bases, in that order; junction bases with no gene match: 7. This CDR3 spans 15 amino acids. Germline CDR1 reads MNHEY; CDR2 reads SVGAGI. This CDR3 reads CASSPLAGAYNEQFF. CDR3 coding DNA: TGTGCCAGCAGTCCCCTAGCGGGTGCTTACAATGAGCAGTTCTTC.

The rearrangement joins TRBV14 to TRBJ2-2; 7 bases line up with TRBD1. Trimming at V came to 4 bases and at J to 5 bases, leaving 10 bases not matched to a gene. CDR1 is SGHDN and CDR2 is FVKESK in the germline V gene. This CDR3 comprises 16 residues. The CDR3 sequence is CASSPPRQGRTGELFF. CDR3 coding DNA: TGTGCCAGCAGCCCACCGAGACAGGGTCGGACCGGGGAGCTGTTTTTT.

In DNA, the CDR3 is TGTGCCTGGAGTGTATTAGCGGGAGCACTATACAATGAGCAGTTCTTC. Translated: CAWSVLAGALYNEQFF. The rearrangement links TRBV30 to TRBJ2-1, with 9 positions matching TRBD2. The CDR3 length is 16 residues. Trimming cost V 0 bases and J 4 bases; bases outside gene matches: 7. CDR1 is GTSNPN, CDR2 SVGIG, per germline (reference sequence). Drawing the rest from reference TRBV30 and TRBJ2-1, the complete variable domain is SQTIHQWPATLVQPVGSPLSLECTVEGTSNPNLYWYRQAAGRGLQLLFYSVGIGQISSEVPQNLSASRPQDRQFILSSKKLLLSDSGFYLCAWSVLAGALYNEQFFGPGTRLTVL.

The chain couples TRBV7-9 to TRBJ1-2; 8 nucleotides agree with TRBD1. CDR3 size: 16 residues. CDR1 is SEHNR and CDR2 is FQNEAQ in the germline V gene (reference sequence). V lost 4 bases, J lost 3 bases, and 10 bases stayed unmatched. DNA of the CDR3: TGTGCCAGCAGCTCGGGGACAGGCAGGGCGGACTATGGCTACACCTTC. Its protein product is CASSSGTGRADYGYTF. The whole variable domain, filled in from reference TRBV7-9 and TRBJ1-2, reads DTGVSQNPRHKITKRGQNVTFRCDPISEHNRLYWYRQTLGQGPEFLTYFQNEAQLEKSRLLSDRFSAERPKGSFSTLEIQRTEQGDSAMYLCASSSGTGRADYGYTFGSGTRLTVV.

CDR3 bases: TGCGCCAGCAGCCAAGATTATACTAGCGGACACTACAATGAGCAGTTCTTC. Residues: CASSQDYTSGHYNEQFF. This chain connects TRBV4-1 to TRBJ2-1, with 8 bases identical to TRBD2. CDR3 length equals 17 residues. CDR1 is MGHRA and CDR2 is YSYEKL in the germline V gene. After removal of 0 bases from V and 3 bases from J, the junction contained 7 bases not matched to a gene.

This clone was found a few times. This chain uses TRBV6-4 with TRBJ2-3; possibly TRBD2 for D (6 bases). The CDR3 consists of 13 residues. V was cut by 6 bases and J by 3 bases, with 10 bases left in between. Per the germline V gene, CDR1 is MRHNA and CDR2 is SNTAGT. The CDR3 DNA follows: TGTGCCAGCAGCGCTAGCGCGACAGATACGCAGTATTTT. This sequence encodes CASSASATDTQYF.

V usage is TRBV29-1 and J usage is TRBJ1-4; D might be TRBD1 (6 bases). With 7 bases removed from V and 8 bases from J, the gap between germline ends came to 17 bases. This CDR3 is 13 amino acids long. The germline gives CDR1 SQVTM, CDR2 ANQGSEA. Here the CDR3 reads CSGGGRAGEKLFF. CDR3 DNA sequence: TGCAGCGGGGGGGGCAGGGCCGGGGAAAAACTGTTTTTT.

The chain's CDR3 is CASSYSNSGLDTQYF. The CDR3 bases are TGTGCCAGCAGTTACTCGAATAGCGGGCTAGATACGCAGTATTTT. The chain employs TRBV6-5 and TRBJ2-3, with 7 bases identical to TRBD2. Trimming at V came to 0 bases and at J to 5 bases, leaving 5 bases not matched to a gene. This CDR3 is built from 15 residues. Germline V CDR1 and CDR2: MNHEY, SVGAGI.

The V gene is TRBV11-3, the J gene TRBJ2-1; D remains ambiguous. This CDR3 has 13 residues. Germline assignment: CDR1 SGHNT and CDR2 YENEEA. V lost 3 bases, J lost 5 bases, and 8 bases lay in between. The CDR3 here is CASSFTRDNEQFF. The CDR3 DNA reads TGTGCCAGCAGCTTTACCCGAGACAATGAGCAGTTCTTC.

The chain is built from TRBV6-5 and TRBJ2-3; the match to TRBD1 covers 7 bases. CDR1 MNHEY and CDR2 SVGAGI come from the germline V gene. This CDR3 contains 15 residues. J gave up 3 bases and V 3 bases, and 6 bases lay outside the gene matches. The CDR3: CASSYGTASTDTQYF. The CDR3 region has the DNA TGTGCCAGCAGTTATGGGACAGCCAGTACAGATACGCAGTATTTT.

This CDR3 is CASSQGVWNTEAFF. CDR3 nucleotides: TGTGCCAGCTCCCAGGGGGTATGGAACACTGAAGCTTTCTTT. The genes are TRBV18 and TRBJ1-1; 7 bases map to TRBD1. The CDR3 is 14 amino acids. With V trimmed by 6 bases and J by 1 base, 5 bases remained unmatched. Germline assignment: CDR1 KGHSH and CDR2 LQKENI.

This sequence joins TRBV7-3 and TRBJ2-1, with 7 bases lining up with TRBD1. CDR1 SGHTA and CDR2 FQGTGA come from the germline V gene. This CDR3 is built from 18 residues. V trimming: 5 bases; J trimming: 0 bases; junction bases outside the gene matches: 13. The CDR3 spells CASSPATGQVNSYNEQFF. CDR3 sequence (DNA): TGTGCCAGCAGCCCCGCCACCGGACAGGTCAACTCCTACAATGAGCAGTTCTTC.

The CDR3 loop reads CASSHQGKVSYEQYF. CDR3 DNA: TGTGCCAGCAGTCATCAGGGGAAGGTTTCTTACGAGCAGTACTTC. The rearrangement links TRBV6-1 to TRBJ2-7, with D perhaps TRBD1 (6 bases). Germline assignment: CDR1 MNHNS and CDR2 SASEGT. The V end was cut by 5 bases, the J end by 4 bases, with 18 bases between. The CDR3 loop spans 15 amino acids.

Only a few counts were recorded for this clone. This CDR3 is CAISESGQSTDTQYF. CDR3 coding DNA: TGTGCCATCAGTGAGTCGGGACAGAGCACAGATACGCAGTATTTT. This rearrangement joins TRBV10-3 to TRBJ2-3; 7 nucleotides line up with TRBD1. This CDR3 contains 15 residues. J lost 0 bases, V lost 0 bases, and 0 bases had no gene match. CDR1 is ENHRY, CDR2 SYGVKD, per germline.

The chain has TRBV19 and TRBJ1-5; no clear D. CDR1 and CDR2 (germline): LNHDA, SQIVND (reference sequence). This CDR3 is built from 13 residues. V shed 3 bases and J shed 2 bases, with 5 bases lying between them. The CDR3 region is CASSMAGNQPQHF. The CDR3 DNA follows: TGTGCCAGTAGTATGGCAGGCAATCAGCCCCAGCATTTT.

J is TRBJ1-2 and V is TRBV5-6, with 7 bases aligning to TRBD1. Germline V CDR1 and CDR2: SGHDT, YYEEEE. CDR3 size: 13 residues. Trimming took 2 bases from V and 6 from J; bases not matched to a gene: 4. CDR3 bases: TGTGCCAGCAGCTTACAGGGGAACGATGGCTACACCTTC. Translation gives CASSLQGNDGYTF.

This clone was observed a single time. The rearrangement links TRBV9 to TRBJ2-7, with TRBD2 matching over 7 bases. This CDR3 is 15 amino acids long. J lost 5 bases, V lost 3 bases, and 11 bases had no gene match. Germline loops: CDR1 SGDLS, CDR2 YYNGEE. CDR3 residues: CASSGGGRAGHEQYF. As DNA, the CDR3 is TGTGCCAGCAGCGGAGGTGGGAGGGCCGGCCACGAGCAGTACTTC.

The CDR3 is CASSLGRDSSYEQYF. CDR3 nucleotide sequence: TGTGCCAGCAGTTTGGGCCGGGACAGCAGCTACGAGCAGTACTTC. The chain couples TRBV28 to TRBJ2-7; 7 nucleotides agree with TRBD1. Germline CDR1 is MDHEN and CDR2 is SYDVKM. The CDR3 loop spans 15 amino acids. J was trimmed by 3 bases and V by 3 bases; bases with no gene match: 8.

The rearrangement links TRBV7-9 to TRBJ1-1; no reliable D call. CDR1 SEHNR and CDR2 FQNEAQ come from the germline V gene (reference sequence). The CDR3 totals 12 residues. V gave up 4 bases and J gave up 2 bases, with 5 bases separating them. The CDR3 sequence: CASSSQNTEAFF. As DNA, the CDR3 is TGTGCCAGCAGCTCCCAAAACACTGAAGCTTTCTTT.

The chain joins TRBV7-2 to TRBJ2-7; 7 bases align to TRBD1. The germline CDR1 and CDR2 sequences are SGHTA and FQGNSA. The CDR3 loop spans 12 amino acids. V lost 9 bases and J lost 0; bases outside the gene matches: 2. CDR3 amino acids: CASSGGSYEQYF. CDR3 bases: TGTGCCAGTTCAGGGGGCTCCTACGAGCAGTACTTC. Drawing the rest from reference TRBV7-2 and TRBJ2-7, the complete variable domain is GAGVSQSPSNKVTEKGKDVELRCDPISGHTALYWYRQSLGQGLEFLIYFQGNSAPDKSGLPSDRFSAERTGGSVSTLTIQRTQQEDSAVYLCASSGGSYEQYFGPGTRLTVT.